A selection of T cell receptor beta chains follows, all from one sample in a study of post-analysis software for immune sequencing data. TCRdb re-called the PCR reads with MiXCR, one entry per CDR3 protein. The sample has around 400,000 distinct CDR3 sequences; approximately 39% are singletons. The sequencing sample was made of blood. The receptors were sampled from a girl aged 2-10 years with multiple sclerosis. CDR3s include the opening cysteine and the closing phenylalanine or tryptophan. D genes are given only for firm matches. Clone size is stated in some rows and not others, as once, few, many or a class when expanded.

>TRBV29-1|NA|NA|14|TRBJ2-7
CSVELSGHRYEQYF
TGCAGCGTTGAACTCTCGGGGCACCGCTACGAGCAGTACTTC
>TRBV10-3|few|TRBD2|18|TRBJ2-7
CAISEVAGVRKGAYEQYF
TGTGCCATCAGTGAAGTAGCGGGAGTGAGGAAGGGTGCCTACGAGCAGTACTTC
>TRBV7-2|few|TRBD1|14|TRBJ1-4
CASSLMDRAKKLFF
TGTGCCAGCAGCTTAATGGACAGGGCTAAAAAACTGTTTTTT
>TRBV20-1|NA|TRBD2|14|TRBJ2-3
CSARLAGGPDTQYF
TGCAGTGCAAGGCTAGCGGGAGGGCCAGATACGCAGTATTTT
>TRBV20-1|NA|TRBD2|17|TRBJ2-1
CSATRAPGGGRFGEQFF
TGCAGTGCAACTAGAGCCCCAGGCGGGGGGCGCTTTGGTGAGCAGTTCTTC
>TRBV20-1|NA|NA|15|TRBJ1-1
CSAGRSGRGNTEAFF
TGCAGTGCTGGACGTTCAGGGCGGGGGAACACTGAAGCTTTCTTT
>TRBV18|once|NA|16|TRBJ2-5
CASSLRDGELQETQYF
TGTGCCAGCTCACTCCGGGACGGCGAACTCCAAGAGACCCAGTACTTC
>TRBV11-2|NA|NA|15|TRBJ2-7
CASSFTDGLTYEQYF
TGTGCCAGCAGCTTCACGGATGGCCTCACCTACGAGCAGTACTTC
>TRBV3-1|NA|NA|16|TRBJ2-1
CASSASNSGTYNEQFF
TGTGCCAGCAGCGCATCCAATAGCGGTACCTACAATGAGCAGTTCTTC
>TRBV20-1|few|NA|10|TRBJ2-3
CSASIDTQYF
TGCAGTGCTAGTATAGATACGCAGTATTTT
>TRBV6-1|few|NA|14|TRBJ2-7
CASTPVWSSYEQYF
TGTGCCAGCACCCCGGTTTGGTCCTCCTACGAGCAGTACTTC
>TRBV10-3|NA|NA|15|TRBJ1-4
CAISESYRVNEKLFF
TGTGCCATCAGTGAGTCGTACAGGGTTAATGAAAAACTGTTTTTT
>TRBV28|few|NA|17|TRBJ2-3
CASSPAILQGFTDTQYF
TGTGCCAGCAGTCCGGCAATCTTACAGGGTTTCACAGATACGCAGTATTTT
>TRBV7-9|NA|NA|14|TRBJ1-3
CASSLREYGNTIYF
TGTGCCAGCAGCTTAAGAGAGTATGGAAACACCATATATTTT
>TRBV28|few|TRBD2|14|TRBJ2-7
CASSGSGSFYEQYF
TGTGCCAGCAGTGGAAGCGGGAGTTTCTACGAGCAGTACTTC
>TRBV29-1|few|NA|15|TRBJ1-2
CSVESYRKGRDGYTF
TGCAGCGTTGAAAGCTACAGGAAGGGTAGAGATGGCTACACCTTC
>TRBV24-1|few|NA|14|TRBJ2-5
CATSDLQNRETQYF
TGTGCCACCAGTGATTTGCAGAATAGGGAGACCCAGTACTTC
>TRBV7-2|NA|NA|12|TRBJ1-5
CASSHPNQPQHF
TGTGCCAGCAGCCACCCCAATCAGCCCCAGCATTTT
>TRBV20-1|few|NA|12|TRBJ2-7
CSARNPNGEQYF
TGCAGTGCTAGGAACCCTAATGGCGAGCAGTACTTC
>TRBV5-1|NA|NA|14|TRBJ1-1
CASSFRLAGNEAFF
TGCGCCAGCAGCTTCAGACTCGCGGGCAATGAAGCTTTCTTT
>TRBV20-1|few|NA|15|TRBJ2-7
CSARLGRGGSYEQYF
TGCAGTGCTAGACTCGGCAGGGGGGGATCCTACGAGCAGTACTTC
>TRBV7-9|few|NA|14|TRBJ1-2
CASSSREPLYGYTF
TGTGCCAGCAGCTCCCGCGAGCCCCTCTATGGCTACACCTTC
>TRBV28|NA|NA|15|TRBJ2-5
CASSTGGHPGETQYF
TGTGCCAGCAGTACCGGGGGCCATCCGGGGGAGACCCAGTACTTC
>TRBV9|NA|TRBD1|15|TRBJ2-3
CASSAVPGQTDTQYF
TGTGCCAGCAGCGCCGTCCCGGGACAGACAGATACGCAGTATTTT
>TRBV27|NA|TRBD2|18|TRBJ2-1
CASRIGTSGGSSYNEQFF
TGTGCCAGCAGGATAGGGACTAGCGGGGGAAGCTCCTACAATGAGCAGTTCTTC
>TRBV5-1|NA|NA|14|TRBJ2-3
CASKIRGITDTQYF
TGCGCCAGCAAGATACGGGGGATCACAGATACGCAGTATTTT
>TRBV6-1|NA|NA|13|TRBJ1-2
CASSEGPYYGYTF
TGTGCCAGCAGTGAGGGACCTTACTATGGCTACACCTTC
>TRBV5-5|few|NA|12|TRBJ2-7
CASSHFFHEQYF
TGTGCCAGCAGCCATTTCTTTCACGAGCAGTACTTC
>TRBV7-9|NA|NA|14|TRBJ2-5
CASSIGQGQETQYF
TGTGCCAGCAGCATAGGGCAGGGGCAGGAGACCCAGTACTTC
>TRBV15|NA|NA|15|TRBJ2-7
CATSRDLPTSYEQYF
TGTGCCACCAGCAGAGATCTTCCCACCTCCTACGAGCAGTACTTC
>TRBV3-1|few|TRBD2|15|TRBJ2-7
CASSQVTGGMSEQYF
TGTGCCAGCAGCCAAGTTACGGGAGGAATGAGCGAGCAGTACTTC
>TRBV7-9|NA|NA|16|TRBJ2-3
CASRNTPRGWADTQYF
TGTGCCAGCAGAAATACGCCCAGGGGATGGGCAGATACGCAGTATTTT
>TRBV28|NA|TRBD1|13|TRBJ1-2
CVSSRQGPYGYTF
TGTGTCAGCAGCCGACAGGGACCCTATGGCTACACCTTC
>TRBV29-1|NA|NA|13|TRBJ1-2
CSARPQGYNGYTF
TGCAGCGCCCGCCCCCAGGGGTACAATGGCTACACCTTC
>TRBV7-2|NA|NA|15|TRBJ2-3
CASSLTRTSVDTQYF
TGTGCCAGCAGCTTAACTAGAACCTCAGTAGATACGCAGTATTTT
>TRBV7-2|NA|NA|17|TRBJ2-5
CASSSNGGGLESETQYF
TGTGCCAGCAGCTCCAATGGTGGGGGCCTAGAATCCGAGACCCAGTACTTC
>TRBV10-3|NA|NA|14|TRBJ1-1
CAISLDRKGTEAFF
TGTGCCATCAGTCTCGACAGGAAGGGGACTGAAGCTTTCTTT
>TRBV4-1|NA|NA|16|TRBJ1-3
CASSRTVGGAGNTIYF
TGCGCCAGCAGCCGCACGGTAGGGGGGGCTGGAAACACCATATATTTT
>TRBV5-1|few|TRBD2|14|TRBJ2-1
CASSLYPAGREQFF
TGCGCCAGCAGCTTGTATCCAGCGGGAAGGGAGCAGTTCTTC
>TRBV5-1|NA|TRBD1|15|TRBJ2-1
CASSTDRGSYNEQFF
TGCGCCAGCAGCACGGACAGGGGCTCCTACAATGAGCAGTTCTTC
>TRBV6-2/TRBV6-3|once|NA|15|TRBJ1-1
CASSYHPGPNTEAFF
TGTGCCAGCAGTTACCATCCGGGCCCGAACACTGAAGCTTTCTTT
>TRBV19|NA|TRBD1|15|TRBJ2-1
CASSISGTATMEQFF
TGTGCCAGTAGTATTTCCGGGACAGCGACTATGGAGCAGTTCTTC
>TRBV11-2|few|NA|14|TRBJ1-2
CASGPWEGRGGYTF
TGTGCCAGCGGGCCCTGGGAGGGGAGAGGTGGCTACACCTTC
>TRBV29-1|NA|TRBD2|14|TRBJ2-1
CSVGRLAGANEQFF
TGCAGCGTGGGTAGACTAGCGGGAGCCAATGAGCAGTTCTTC
>TRBV5-1|NA|NA|15|TRBJ2-7
CASSSGPGGSYEQYF
TGCGCCAGCAGCTCCGGCCCAGGAGGCTCCTACGAGCAGTACTTC
>TRBV13|NA|NA|14|TRBJ2-5
CASSYQTGEETQYF
TGTGCCAGCAGCTACCAGACAGGCGAAGAGACCCAGTACTTC
>TRBV12-3/TRBV12-4|NA|TRBD2|15|TRBJ2-1
CASSSIGTMGNEQFF
TGTGCCAGCAGTTCTATAGGGACTATGGGCAATGAGCAGTTCTTC
>TRBV3-1|NA|TRBD1|14|TRBJ1-5
CASSKGQGGQPQHF
TGTGCCAGCAGCAAGGGACAGGGGGGTCAGCCCCAGCATTTT
>TRBV7-6|NA|NA|13|TRBJ1-6
CASSLETNSPLHF
TGTGCCAGCAGCTTAGAAACCAATTCACCCCTCCACTTT
>TRBV19|few|TRBD1|14|TRBJ1-1
CASSGRQGVAEAFF
TGTGCCAGTAGTGGACGACAGGGGGTAGCTGAAGCTTTCTTT
>TRBV28|NA|NA|19|TRBJ2-3
CASSLGPPGVTGRTDTQYF
TGTGCCAGCAGTTTAGGGCCCCCGGGAGTGACCGGGCGTACAGATACGCAGTATTTT
>TRBV11-1|few|NA|15|TRBJ1-4
CASSSRGSTNEKLFF
TGTGCCAGCAGCTCCAGGGGATCAACTAATGAAAAACTGTTTTTT